The following is a T cell receptor beta chain sequence with its context. The antigen remains unidentified. PCR used 60 Vbeta primers and 13 Jbeta primers. Repertoires were generated with immunoSEQ multiplex PCR, while TCRdb's copy carries only in-frame clones and drops some. The data show roughly 73,000 clones, about 84% seen once. Looked up from germline, CDR1 is ENHRY and CDR2 is SYGVKD. CDR3 length: 15 residues. V gave up 0 bases and J gave up 3 bases, with 11 bases separating them. This sample is drawn from a study of cytomegalovirus exposure and HLA in healthy donors. Study outcomes and limitations: An apparent linkage of common viral pathogens to several of the most significant clusters emerged in a later analysis. In most subjects, TCR beta sequences reportedly gave accurate predictions of HLA-A and HLA-B alleles. Analysis performed later found 16,951 TCR beta sequences associated with HLA alleles at 0.05 false discovery rate.

The TCR originated in a man aged 35-49 years in good health and CMV-seronegative. The gene calls are TRBV10-3 and TRBJ1-1, with D possibly matching TRBD1 (5 bases). The sequencing input was PBMCs. This CDR3 is CAISESPGLDTEAFF. The DNA of the CDR3 is TGTGCCATCAGTGAGTCTCCAGGGTTGGACACTGAAGCTTTCTTT.